Sequencing of this T cell receptor (beta chain) was carried out in a study of Ad26.COV2.S vaccination and SARS-CoV-2 variants. Study background: Recipients of Ad26.COV2.S got it intramuscularly, once or twice 56 days apart.

Turning to this clone: Its antigen is as yet unknown.

The CDR3 spans 17 residues. CDR1 and CDR2 (germline): LNHDA, SQIVND (reference sequence). V lost 4 bases and J lost 4; bases outside the gene matches: 13. Described treatment: 19 received Ad26.COV2.S at low or high dose, single or two shots; about five received placebo; per-sample allocation not given. Each sample was drawn 63 days after the first injection (of vaccine or placebo). The study, taken as a whole, reports: Vaccine recipients had higher spike-specific TCR breadth than placebo recipients.

Sequenced by immunoSEQ multiplex PCR; TCRdb stores in-frame clones only, minus some. The sample gives 410,000 or so clones, approximately 92% of which show up once; over 9% is in the top ten. The genes are TRBV19 and TRBJ1-5; 7 positions agree with TRBD1. This TCR derives from a person aged 18-60 years who received the Ad26.COV2.S COVID-19 vaccine or a placebo. The source was peripheral blood, collected in a trial of Ad26.COV2.S vaccine versus placebo. CDR3 sequence reads: CASSRGDSQFRNQPQHF. The CDR3 DNA sequence: TGTGCCAGTAGTAGGGGGGACAGCCAATTTAGGAATCAGCCCCAGCATTTT.